The clone carrying this TCR beta chain has a handful of counts. Antigen: not known. The CDR3 length is 15 residues. Trimming removed 1 base from V and 10 bases from J; junction bases left unmatched: 10. TCRdb ran MiXCR on the reads and lists one entry per CDR3 protein. The table lists 55,000 to 80,000 distinct CDR3 sequences, 21% of them singletons. This entry comes from a study of lung T cells in sarcoidosis with Löfgren's syndrome. The study, taken as a whole, reports: Versus controls, Löfgren's syndrome patients reportedly showed TRAV12-1 and TRBV2 as most expanded. Multiple Löfgren's syndrome patients reportedly shared TRAV12-1 and TRBV2 CDR3 motifs, suggesting public CD4+ TCRs.

The sample consisted of CD4+ T cells from PBMCs. This chain connects TRBV12-3 or TRBV12-4 to TRBJ2-7; 10 bases fit TRBD2. This receptor was obtained from a human donor with sarcoidosis (Löfgren's syndrome or another form), or a control subject (not recorded which). In DNA, the CDR3 is TGTGCCAGCAGTTTAGTCGCTAGCGGGAGTGAAGTCCAGTACTTC. The encoded protein is CASSLVASGSEVQYF.